This TCR beta chain derives from a study of cytomegalovirus exposure and HLA in healthy donors. For the study at large: In an earlier analysis, 117 million unique TCR beta sequences were found from some 200 million T cells.

The PCR was carried out with 60 Vbeta primers and 13 Jbeta primers. Data came from immunoSEQ multiplex PCR; TCRdb stores just in-frame clones and leaves some out. The sample comprises about 170,000 clones, around 80% of which are singletons, and more than 1% rests with the top ten. This clone is a singleton in its sample. The target antigen is unknown. V gave up 7 bases and J gave up 3 bases, with 10 bases separating them. The length of the CDR3 is 13 residues. Germline V gene lookup returns CDR1 MNHNS and CDR2 SASEGT. Study results and limitations: The study carried out a later analysis of TCR beta sequences. It associated 15,000 to 20,000 of them with specific HLA alleles at a false discovery rate of 0.05. More clonal expansion characterized HLA-associated TCR beta chains than equally common others in a later analysis.

Sequencing was carried out using PBMCs. The chain uses TRBV6-1 and TRBJ1-5, with a tentative D call TRBD1 (6 bases). This clonotype originated in a boy under 10 years old in good health and CMV-seronegative. In DNA form, the CDR3 reads TGTGCCAGCATCGGACAGCTCAATCAGCCCCAGCATTTT. Residues: CASIGQLNQPQHF.